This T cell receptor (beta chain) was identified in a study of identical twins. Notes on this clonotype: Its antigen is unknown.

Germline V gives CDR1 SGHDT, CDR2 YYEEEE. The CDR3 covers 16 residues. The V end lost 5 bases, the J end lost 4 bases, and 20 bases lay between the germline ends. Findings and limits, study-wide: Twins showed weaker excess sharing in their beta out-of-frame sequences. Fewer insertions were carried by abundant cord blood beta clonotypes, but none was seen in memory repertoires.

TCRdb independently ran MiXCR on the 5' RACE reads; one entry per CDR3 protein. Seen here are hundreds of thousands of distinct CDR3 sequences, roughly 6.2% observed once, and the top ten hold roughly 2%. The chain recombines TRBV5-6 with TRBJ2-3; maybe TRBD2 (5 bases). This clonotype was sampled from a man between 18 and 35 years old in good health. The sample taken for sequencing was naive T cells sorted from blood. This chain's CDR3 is CASSWSGGEFSDTQYF. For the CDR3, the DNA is TGTGCCAGCAGTTGGAGCGGTGGGGAATTTTCAGATACGCAGTATTTT.